Listed below are T cell receptor beta chains from one sample, sequenced in a study of T cell clones after liver transplantation. The data were produced by immunoSEQ multiplex PCR, yet TCRdb's version contains in-frame clones alone and is incomplete. The data show under 130,000 clones, approximately 79% seen once. The sequencing here drew on CD4+ T cells from blood, taken around 50 months after liver transplant. The origin of the receptors is a human patient who received a liver transplant. Part of the T cell pool may stem from the graft donor. Both conserved end residues are part of each CDR3. The order of the fields is D gene, J gene, V gene, clone size, CDR3 length, CDR3 protein, CDR3 DNA. A D gene is named only where the DNA matches it firmly. The size of a clone is reported for some rows only, either as once, few or many, or as a class for expanded clones.

d_gene: .; j_gene: TRBJ2-1; v_gene: TRBV20-1; abundance: .; len: 11; CDR3aa: CSAEVNNEQFF; CDR3nt: TGCAGTGCTGAGGTCAACAATGAGCAGTTCTTC
d_gene: .; j_gene: TRBJ2-5; v_gene: TRBV7-2; abundance: .; len: 14; CDR3aa: CASSLDGRQETQYF; CDR3nt: TGTGCCAGCAGCTTAGACGGCAGACAAGAGACCCAGTACTTC
d_gene: .; j_gene: TRBJ1-2; v_gene: TRBV29-1; abundance: .; len: 12; CDR3aa: CSVRTAGYGYTF; CDR3nt: TGCAGCGTCAGGACAGCCGGCTATGGCTACACCTTC
d_gene: .; j_gene: TRBJ2-1; v_gene: TRBV6-5; abundance: .; len: 14; CDR3aa: CASSYLPGSYEQFF; CDR3nt: TGTGCCAGCAGTTACCTCCCGGGCTCTTATGAGCAGTTCTTC
d_gene: .; j_gene: TRBJ1-2; v_gene: TRBV7-9; abundance: .; len: 15; CDR3aa: CASSSGGVRTYGYTF; CDR3nt: TGTGCCAGCAGCTCGGGGGGCGTCCGGACGTATGGCTACACCTTC
d_gene: TRBD1; j_gene: TRBJ1-4; v_gene: TRBV5-1; abundance: .; len: 17; CDR3aa: CASRPGTASRANEKLFF; CDR3nt: TGCGCCAGCAGGCCCGGGACAGCTTCGAGAGCTAATGAAAAACTGTTTTTT
d_gene: .; j_gene: TRBJ1-5; v_gene: TRBV19; abundance: few; len: 16; CDR3aa: CASSIPGQGINQPQHF; CDR3nt: TGTGCCAGTAGTATTCCTGGTCAGGGGATCAATCAGCCCCAGCATTTT
d_gene: TRBD1; j_gene: TRBJ1-2; v_gene: TRBV27; abundance: once; len: 15; CDR3aa: CASSLSWGQGNGYTF; CDR3nt: TGTGCCAGCAGTTTATCTTGGGGACAGGGCAATGGCTACACCTTC
d_gene: .; j_gene: TRBJ1-1; v_gene: TRBV6-5; abundance: .; len: 14; CDR3aa: CASSSPPLMGEAFF; CDR3nt: TGTGCCAGCAGTTCTCCTCCCCTCATGGGTGAAGCTTTCTTT
d_gene: .; j_gene: TRBJ2-2; v_gene: TRBV29-1; abundance: .; len: 14; CDR3aa: CSVSGTSNTGELFF; CDR3nt: TGCAGCGTTTCCGGGACCTCGAACACCGGGGAGCTGTTTTTT
d_gene: TRBD2; j_gene: TRBJ2-7; v_gene: TRBV28; abundance: .; len: 18; CDR3aa: CASSLLPGLAAPPGEQYF; CDR3nt: TGTGCCAGCAGTCTTCTTCCGGGACTAGCGGCCCCACCCGGCGAGCAGTACTTC
d_gene: .; j_gene: TRBJ2-3; v_gene: TRBV15; abundance: .; len: 14; CDR3aa: CATSRDQEADTQYF; CDR3nt: TGTGCCACCAGCAGAGATCAGGAGGCAGATACGCAGTATTTT
d_gene: TRBD1; j_gene: TRBJ2-7; v_gene: TRBV9; abundance: .; len: 14; CDR3aa: CASSLGQGPYEQYF; CDR3nt: TGTGCCAGCAGCCTCGGACAGGGCCCCTACGAGCAGTACTTC
d_gene: TRBD2; j_gene: TRBJ2-1; v_gene: TRBV19; abundance: once; len: 16; CDR3aa: CASSPEVSGTYNEQFF; CDR3nt: TGTGCCAGTAGTCCCGAAGTTAGCGGGACTTACAATGAGCAGTTCTTC
d_gene: .; j_gene: TRBJ1-4; v_gene: TRBV11-2; abundance: .; len: 14; CDR3aa: CASSLGRVGEKLFF; CDR3nt: TGTGCCAGCAGCTTAGGCAGGGTTGGTGAAAAACTGTTTTTT
d_gene: .; j_gene: TRBJ2-5; v_gene: TRBV11-2; abundance: .; len: 12; CDR3aa: CASSPTPGSRYF; CDR3nt: TGTGCCAGCAGCCCGACCCCAGGGTCCAGGTACTTC
d_gene: .; j_gene: TRBJ1-3; v_gene: TRBV7-6; abundance: .; len: 13; CDR3aa: CASSRGSGNTIYF; CDR3nt: TGTGCCAGCAGCCGGGGGAGTGGAAACACCATATATTTT
d_gene: .; j_gene: TRBJ1-6; v_gene: TRBV7-2; abundance: .; len: 14; CDR3aa: CASRGGSYNSPLHF; CDR3nt: TGTGCCAGCAGAGGGGGCTCCTATAATTCACCCCTCCACTTT
d_gene: .; j_gene: TRBJ2-7; v_gene: TRBV6-6; abundance: .; len: 14; CDR3aa: CASKGGRTSYEQYF; CDR3nt: TGTGCCAGCAAAGGTGGGAGGACCTCCTACGAGCAGTACTTC
d_gene: .; j_gene: TRBJ2-6; v_gene: TRBV19; abundance: .; len: 23; CDR3aa: CASSIDPPSPWGPPGSGANVLTF; CDR3nt: TGTGCCAGTAGTATAGATCCCCCATCGCCATGGGGGCCCCCTGGCTCTGGGGCCAACGTCCTGACTTTC
d_gene: .; j_gene: TRBJ2-3; v_gene: TRBV7-2; abundance: .; len: 13; CDR3aa: CASSPGWADTQYF; CDR3nt: TGTGCCAGCAGCCCAGGGTGGGCAGATACGCAGTATTTT
d_gene: .; j_gene: TRBJ2-3; v_gene: TRBV10-3; abundance: .; len: 11; CDR3aa: CATTGLDTQYF; CDR3nt: TGTGCCACCACAGGGCTAGATACGCAGTATTTT
d_gene: .; j_gene: TRBJ1-5; v_gene: TRBV6-5; abundance: .; len: 15; CDR3aa: CASREAGAGNQPQHF; CDR3nt: TGTGCCAGCAGGGAGGCGGGGGCAGGCAATCAGCCCCAGCATTTT
d_gene: .; j_gene: TRBJ2-3; v_gene: TRBV21-1; abundance: .; len: 17; CDR3aa: CASTSSGRAGRTDTQYF; CDR3nt: TGTGCCAGCACCTCAAGCGGGAGGGCCGGGCGCACAGATACGCAGTATTTT
d_gene: .; j_gene: TRBJ1-5; v_gene: TRBV15; abundance: .; len: 16; CDR3aa: CATSREQGKSNQPQHF; CDR3nt: TGTGCCACCAGCAGGGAGCAGGGGAAAAGCAATCAGCCCCAGCATTTT
d_gene: .; j_gene: TRBJ2-7; v_gene: TRBV5-1; abundance: .; len: 13; CDR3aa: CASSNKYPYEQYF; CDR3nt: TGCGCCAGCAGCAACAAGTACCCTTACGAGCAGTACTTC
d_gene: TRBD2; j_gene: TRBJ2-1; v_gene: TRBV5-1; abundance: .; len: 13; CDR3aa: CASSAGLYNEQFF; CDR3nt: TGCGCCAGCAGCGCGGGACTATACAATGAGCAGTTCTTC
d_gene: .; j_gene: TRBJ1-1; v_gene: TRBV18; abundance: .; len: 14; CDR3aa: CASSPNGLNTEAFF; CDR3nt: TGTGCCAGCTCACCAAACGGCCTGAACACTGAAGCTTTCTTT
d_gene: .; j_gene: TRBJ1-1; v_gene: TRBV5-6; abundance: .; len: 14; CDR3aa: CASLTLRGNTEAFF; CDR3nt: TGTGCCAGCCTGACCCTGAGGGGTAACACTGAAGCTTTCTTT
d_gene: TRBD1; j_gene: TRBJ2-7; v_gene: TRBV2; abundance: few; len: 14; CDR3aa: CASSKGQGHYEQYF; CDR3nt: TGTGCCAGCAGTAAGGGACAGGGCCACTACGAGCAGTACTTC
d_gene: TRBD2; j_gene: TRBJ2-1; v_gene: TRBV6-5; abundance: .; len: 15; CDR3aa: CASSYASGSYNEQFF; CDR3nt: TGTGCCAGCAGTTACGCTAGCGGGAGCTACAATGAGCAGTTCTTC
d_gene: .; j_gene: TRBJ1-3; v_gene: TRBV7-9; abundance: .; len: 17; CDR3aa: CASSLVQGKRSGNTIYF; CDR3nt: TGTGCCAGCAGCTTAGTCCAAGGCAAACGCTCTGGAAACACCATATATTTT
d_gene: .; j_gene: TRBJ2-2; v_gene: TRBV7-8; abundance: .; len: 13; CDR3aa: CANRGAGTGELFF; CDR3nt: TGTGCCAACCGGGGGGCGGGCACCGGGGAGCTGTTTTTT
d_gene: TRBD2; j_gene: TRBJ2-3; v_gene: TRBV9; abundance: .; len: 15; CDR3aa: CASSATSGMADTQYF; CDR3nt: TGTGCCAGCAGCGCAACTAGCGGGATGGCAGATACGCAGTATTTT
d_gene: TRBD2; j_gene: TRBJ2-3; v_gene: TRBV5-1; abundance: .; len: 18; CDR3aa: CASRTIIWTSGSSDTQYF; CDR3nt: TGCGCCAGCAGAACAATTATCTGGACTAGCGGGAGTTCGGATACGCAGTATTTT
d_gene: TRBD2; j_gene: TRBJ2-1; v_gene: TRBV5-4; abundance: .; len: 16; CDR3aa: CASSLGRESLYNEQFF; CDR3nt: TGTGCCAGCAGCTTGGGGCGGGAGTCCCTTTACAATGAGCAGTTCTTC
d_gene: .; j_gene: TRBJ1-5; v_gene: TRBV7-2; abundance: .; len: 15; CDR3aa: CASSLEGGIDQPQHF; CDR3nt: TGTGCCAGCAGCCTGGAGGGGGGGATTGATCAGCCCCAGCATTTT
d_gene: .; j_gene: TRBJ1-2; v_gene: TRBV9; abundance: .; len: 13; CDR3aa: CASSSGKEYGYTF; CDR3nt: TGTGCCAGCAGCTCAGGGAAGGAATACGGCTACACCTTC
d_gene: .; j_gene: TRBJ2-7; v_gene: TRBV7-9; abundance: once; len: 12; CDR3aa: CASSFGLYEQYF; CDR3nt: TGTGCCAGCAGCTTCGGGTTATACGAGCAGTACTTC
d_gene: .; j_gene: TRBJ1-1; v_gene: TRBV19; abundance: .; len: 15; CDR3aa: CATKLNDRLNTEAFF; CDR3nt: TGTGCCACAAAACTAAACGACAGACTCAACACTGAAGCTTTCTTT
d_gene: TRBD2; j_gene: TRBJ2-1; v_gene: TRBV7-8; abundance: .; len: 22; CDR3aa: CASSRRIRTGLAGGPAYNEQFF; CDR3nt: TGTGCCAGCAGCCGCCGTATTCGTACGGGACTAGCGGGAGGGCCGGCCTACAATGAGCAGTTCTTC
d_gene: TRBD1; j_gene: TRBJ2-6; v_gene: TRBV5-1; abundance: .; len: 18; CDR3aa: CASSLDGTGGGGANVLTF; CDR3nt: TGCGCCAGCAGCTTGGACGGAACAGGGGGCGGTGGGGCCAACGTCCTGACTTTC
d_gene: TRBD1; j_gene: TRBJ1-5; v_gene: TRBV29-1; abundance: .; len: 14; CDR3aa: CSVTGTGFNQPQHF; CDR3nt: TGCAGCGTTACCGGGACAGGCTTCAATCAGCCCCAGCATTTT
d_gene: .; j_gene: TRBJ1-2; v_gene: TRBV29-1; abundance: .; len: 12; CDR3aa: CSVQSGWGDTTF; CDR3nt: TGCAGCGTTCAGTCGGGCTGGGGGGACACCACCTTC
d_gene: TRBD1; j_gene: TRBJ1-2; v_gene: TRBV28; abundance: .; len: 13; CDR3aa: CASSFVRGHGYTF; CDR3nt: TGTGCCAGCAGTTTCGTCAGGGGGCATGGCTACACCTTC
d_gene: .; j_gene: TRBJ2-7; v_gene: TRBV9; abundance: .; len: 15; CDR3aa: CASSVGAGSSYEQYF; CDR3nt: TGTGCCAGCAGCGTAGGGGCAGGGAGCTCCTACGAGCAGTACTTC
d_gene: TRBD1; j_gene: TRBJ1-5; v_gene: TRBV9; abundance: once; len: 15; CDR3aa: CASSLQGASNQPQHF; CDR3nt: TGTGCCAGCAGCCTACAGGGGGCGAGCAATCAGCCCCAGCATTTT
d_gene: .; j_gene: TRBJ1-5; v_gene: TRBV5-8; abundance: .; len: 15; CDR3aa: CASSFRGYSNQPQHF; CDR3nt: TGTGCCAGCAGCTTCAGGGGATATAGCAATCAGCCCCAGCATTTT
d_gene: .; j_gene: TRBJ2-2; v_gene: TRBV5-6; abundance: .; len: 15; CDR3aa: CASSFGRWDAGELFF; CDR3nt: TGTGCCAGCAGCTTTGGGAGGTGGGACGCCGGGGAGCTGTTTTTT
d_gene: TRBD1; j_gene: TRBJ1-1; v_gene: TRBV5-1; abundance: .; len: 15; CDR3aa: CASSTSGTGVTEAFF; CDR3nt: TGCGCCAGCAGCACTTCCGGGACAGGGGTCACTGAAGCTTTCTTT
d_gene: .; j_gene: TRBJ1-4; v_gene: TRBV28; abundance: once; len: 13; CDR3aa: CASKFSGTEKLFF; CDR3nt: TGTGCCAGCAAGTTTTCAGGGACCGAAAAACTGTTTTTT
d_gene: .; j_gene: TRBJ1-6; v_gene: TRBV6-6; abundance: once; len: 14; CDR3aa: CASSFGAGDSPLHF; CDR3nt: TGTGCCAGCAGTTTCGGGGCTGGGGATTCACCCCTCCACTTT
d_gene: .; j_gene: TRBJ1-1; v_gene: TRBV19; abundance: .; len: 12; CDR3aa: CATHGGFLEAFF; CDR3nt: TGTGCCACCCATGGGGGGTTCCTCGAAGCTTTCTTT